A selection of T cell receptor beta chains follows, all from one sample in a study of shared clonotypes between healthy human individuals. Sequenced by immunoSEQ multiplex PCR; TCRdb stores in-frame clones only, minus some. The data contain roughly 2,500,000 clones, 93% of them singletons. Sequencing used naive CD4+ T cells from PBMCs. Every receptor here comes from a man in his late teens or twenties in good health. Some clones in this sample may be carry-over from other donors' samples. CDR3s include the opening cysteine and the closing phenylalanine or tryptophan. The order of the fields is J gene, clone size, V gene, D gene, CDR3 protein, CDR3 DNA. A D gene is named only where the DNA matches it firmly. The size entry is marked missing in some rows and otherwise reads once, few, many or a size class.

TRBJ1-5 | . | TRBV21-1 | . | CASSKDPPDSNIQPQHF | TGTGCCAGCAGCAAAGACCCCCCAGACAGTAACATCCAGCCCCAGCATTTT
TRBJ2-7 | once | TRBV18 | . | CASSSSSYEQYF | TGTGCCAGCTCCTCTAGCTCCTACGAGCAGTACTTC
TRBJ1-1 | . | TRBV10-3 | . | CAIRSGGQLINTEAFF | TGTGCCATCCGCAGTGGAGGACAGCTAATTAACACTGAAGCTTTCTTT
TRBJ1-4 | . | TRBV6-1 | . | CASSHNEKLFF | TGTGCCAGCAGCCATAATGAAAAACTGTTTTTT
TRBJ1-5 | . | TRBV7-8 | TRBD1 | CASSSSYRGGNQPQHF | TGTGCCAGCAGCTCATCCTACAGGGGGGGCAATCAGCCCCAGCATTTT
TRBJ2-1 | . | TRBV5-1 | TRBD2 | CASSGLAGLDEQFF | TGCGCCAGCAGCGGACTAGCGGGTTTAGATGAGCAGTTCTTC
TRBJ2-7 | once | TRBV27 | . | CASSLLPNREQYF | TGTGCCAGCAGTTTACTCCCGAACCGAGAGCAGTACTTC
TRBJ1-1 | . | TRBV4-3 | TRBD1 | CASSHIQGAKAFF | TGCGCCAGCAGCCACATCCAGGGGGCGAAAGCTTTCTTT
TRBJ2-1 | . | TRBV5-4 | . | CASSAFPATSLARYNEQFF | TGTGCCAGCAGCGCATTCCCGGCTACCTCTCTGGCGCGGTACAATGAGCAGTTCTTC
TRBJ2-1 | . | TRBV5-1 | . | CASSLDLVTMAKGQFF | TGCGCCAGCAGCTTGGATCTAGTAACAATGGCGAAGGGGCAGTTCTTC
TRBJ1-4 | . | TRBV19 | . | CASSIGHSNEKLFF | TGTGCCAGTAGTATCGGACACAGTAATGAAAAACTGTTTTTT
TRBJ1-5 | . | TRBV30 | TRBD1 | CAWSTGQAIGNQPQHF | TGTGCCTGGAGTACAGGACAGGCGATCGGCAATCAGCCCCAGCATTTT
TRBJ2-1 | . | TRBV28 | TRBD1 | CASTRDRRGNEQFF | TGTGCCAGCACCCGGGACAGGAGAGGGAATGAGCAGTTCTTC
TRBJ2-1 | . | TRBV6-1 | . | CASRLDSWNEQFF | TGTGCCAGCAGATTGGACAGCTGGAATGAGCAGTTCTTC
TRBJ1-3 | . | TRBV19 | . | CASSIPPNTIYF | TGTGCCAGTAGTATCCCGCCAAACACCATATATTTT
TRBJ1-5 | . | TRBV2 | TRBD1 | CASSRRQGDQPQHF | TGTGCCAGCAGTCGGAGACAGGGGGATCAGCCCCAGCATTTT
TRBJ1-3 | . | TRBV29-1 | . | CSVVRANTIYF | TGCAGCGTAGTCAGGGCAAACACCATATATTTT
TRBJ2-7 | . | TRBV5-4 | TRBD1 | CASSLGARGSGEQYF | TGTGCCAGCAGCTTGGGAGCCAGGGGGTCGGGCGAGCAGTACTTC
TRBJ2-7 | . | TRBV7-9 | . | CASSYGTEGRYEQYF | TGTGCCAGCAGCTATGGGACGGAGGGACGATACGAGCAGTACTTC
TRBJ2-1 | . | TRBV7-3 | . | CASSLWGDEQFF | TGTGCCAGCAGCTTGTGGGGGGATGAGCAGTTCTTC
TRBJ1-5 | . | TRBV6-1 | . | CASLTNPGDTPQHF | TGTGCCAGCCTAACTAATCCGGGTGATACGCCCCAGCATTTT
TRBJ2-3 | . | TRBV7-2 | TRBD2 | CASSPLAGGHTQYF | TGTGCCAGCAGCCCGCTAGCGGGAGGGCATACGCAGTATTTT
TRBJ2-5 | . | TRBV14 | . | CASSSGTKEYF | TGTGCCAGCAGTTCCGGGACCAAAGAGTACTTC
TRBJ1-2 | . | TRBV6-1 | . | CASSEVWAANYGYTF | TGTGCCAGCAGTGAAGTGTGGGCAGCTAACTATGGCTACACCTTC
TRBJ2-2 | once | TRBV6-1 | . | CASSGQANTGELFF | TGTGCCAGCAGTGGCCAAGCGAACACCGGGGAGCTGTTTTTT
TRBJ2-7 | once | TRBV5-1 | . | CASSLDEMSYEQYF | TGCGCCAGCAGCTTGGATGAGATGTCCTACGAGCAGTACTTC
TRBJ1-5 | . | TRBV18 | . | CASSHYNQPQHF | TGTGCCAGCTCGCACTACAATCAGCCCCAGCATTTT
TRBJ2-1 | . | TRBV5-1 | TRBD2 | CASSLAPSGVNEQFF | TGCGCCAGCAGCTTGGCCCCTAGCGGAGTCAATGAGCAGTTCTTC
TRBJ1-5 | . | TRBV4-2 | . | CASSTTFRASQPQHF | TGTGCCAGCAGCACGACATTTCGGGCCTCTCAGCCCCAGCATTTT
TRBJ2-5 | . | TRBV7-3 | TRBD1 | CASSWDRGPQETQYF | TGTGCCAGCAGCTGGGACAGGGGGCCCCAAGAGACCCAGTACTTC
TRBJ2-3 | . | TRBV4-2 | . | CASSQLFRDTQYF | TGTGCCAGCAGCCAACTCTTTCGTGATACGCAGTATTTT
TRBJ2-5 | . | TRBV28 | TRBD2 | CASTRPAGGGETQYF | TGTGCCAGCACCCGCCCAGCGGGAGGCGGAGAGACCCAGTACTTC
TRBJ2-1 | . | TRBV30 | TRBD1 | CAWSYRGRGEQFF | TGTGCCTGGAGTTACAGGGGGCGTGGTGAGCAGTTCTTC
TRBJ2-7 | . | TRBV7-2 | . | CASSLWGTYGSHFEQYF | TGTGCCAGCAGCTTATGGGGAACCTACGGGAGTCATTTCGAGCAGTACTTC
TRBJ2-5 | . | TRBV18 | . | CASSPTGGRRIETQYF | TGTGCCAGCTCACCCACCGGGGGCAGGAGGATCGAGACCCAGTACTTC
TRBJ2-3 | . | TRBV9 | TRBD1 | CASSGQGLRRTDTQYF | TGTGCCAGCAGCGGACAGGGATTAAGGCGGACAGATACGCAGTATTTT
TRBJ2-6 | . | TRBV27 | . | CASPPGPSGANVLTF | TGTGCCAGCCCCCCGGGACCTTCTGGGGCCAACGTCCTGACTTTC
TRBJ2-1 | . | TRBV4-2 | TRBD2 | CASSRVLAGVHGEQFF | TGTGCCAGCAGCCGCGTTTTGGCGGGAGTTCATGGTGAGCAGTTCTTC
TRBJ1-5 | . | TRBV5-1 | TRBD1 | CASSLRQGDEPQHF | TGCGCCAGCAGTTTACGTCAGGGGGATGAGCCCCAGCATTTT
TRBJ1-5 | . | TRBV19 | . | CASSISLGGPSNQPQHF | TGTGCCAGTAGTATTTCCCTCGGGGGTCCCAGCAATCAGCCCCAGCATTTT